The sequence of this TCR beta chain was determined in a study of cytomegalovirus exposure and HLA in healthy donors. The study, taken as a whole, reports: Fewer than 200 TCR beta chains were listed as cytomegalovirus-associated.

About this clone itself: The antigen is undetermined.

PCR was performed using 60 Vbeta and 13 Jbeta primers. In the authors' methods: Unique TCR beta chains numbered roughly 80 million in a later analysis, with around 10 million shared. The data were produced by immunoSEQ multiplex PCR, yet TCRdb's version contains in-frame clones alone and is incomplete. V, J and clone size derive from that table, while D and trimming were established from the DNA sequence. This sample's clone table lists 75,000 to 100,000 clones. This CDR3 comprises 13 residues. Per germline, CDR1 SNHLY and CDR2 FYNNEI. V gave up 2 bases and J gave up 1 base, with 3 bases separating them.

The sequencing input was PBMCs. This rearrangement joins TRBV2 to TRBJ1-5; D uncertain. The clonotype was recovered from a woman aged 55 to 70 in good health and CMV-seronegative. The CDR3 here is CASSELSNQPQHF. The DNA for the CDR3 is TGTGCCAGCAGTGAACTGAGCAATCAGCCCCAGCATTTT.